This T cell receptor beta chain was sequenced during a study of shared clonotypes between healthy human individuals. Replicate PCRs for sorted subsets used roughly 200 ng DNA; this equaled 30,000 to 35,000 T cell genomes. Clones were sequenced by immunoSEQ multiplex PCR, and TCRdb holds only the in-frame ones, with some missing. Of 1.5 million to 2.5 million clones listed, 85% to 95% are singletons. Naive CD8 cells lacked CD45RO and underwent positive selection for CCR7, leaving out terminally differentiated effector memory CD45RA+ cells. This CDR3 is built from 12 residues. The V end lost 5 bases, the J end lost 3 bases, and 8 bases lay between the germline ends. Germline assignment: CDR1 MNHEY and CDR2 SVGAGI.

Sequenced sample: naive CD8+ T cells sorted from blood. This receptor was identified in a young man in good health. The rearrangement links TRBV6-5 to TRBJ2-7; no firm D call. In DNA form, the CDR3 reads TGTGCCAGCAGTACCCAGGACTACGAGCAGTACTTC. Translating gives CASSTQDYEQYF.